This T cell receptor (beta chain) stems from a study of T-cell memory formation after mild COVID-19 listed by TCRdb under 2021. For the wider study: TCR sequence clusters from the two donors were largely donor specific. T-cell clones expanding and contracting after mild COVID-19 in a couple of donors were tracked by longitudinal TCRalpha and TCRbeta repertoire sequencing. Two young, previously healthy adult volunteers, one female and one male, were included in the cohort. On the study overall, not on this receptor specifically: Some responding clones were detected in pre-infection memory, which suggested that pre-existing cross-reactive memory T cells had joined the SARS-CoV-2 response. The study included only a couple of mild cases, and larger cohorts that include severe cases with pre-infection samples were judged to be necessary. Clones that contracted from day 15 to 85 showed balanced CD4/CD8 phenotypes, whereas a second wave of clones that expanded from day 15 to 37 leaned towards CD4+. SARS-CoV-2 specificity of the second-wave clones peaking on day 37 was not confirmed. Contracting CD4+ clones were found mainly in CM and EM memory subsets, while CD8+ clones were enriched in EMRA.

This clonotype was seen a handful of times. Its antigen is unknown. No base quality information exists; no much larger clone differs at one position. After removal of 0 bases from V and 0 bases from J, the junction retains 11 bases not matched to a gene. CDR1 and CDR2 (SGHRS, YFSETQ) derive from the germline V gene. The cysteine opens and the phenylalanine closes a CDR3 of 19 amino acids. This entry keeps only the CDR3 DNA: 57 bases, framed from base 1. This sample was sequenced with an Illumina NovaSeq 6000. TCRalpha and TCRbeta cDNA libraries were constructed by 5'RACE with constant-segment primers, with sample barcodes and unique molecular identifiers being introduced. RNA was extracted from every sample with Trizol reagent. Amplification of the libraries took two PCR steps, and the second step added a second sample barcode plus Illumina TruSeq adapters. Libraries were sequenced on an Illumina NovaSeq with 2 x 150 bp paired-end reads. The original pipeline was this. With migec v1.2.7, reads were demultiplexed and then collapsed into UMI-guided consensus sequences. Using mixcr v2.1.11, the UMI consensuses were aligned to TRA and TRB V and J templates and assembled into clonotypes. Expanded or contracted clonotypes were those called significant by both edgeR and NoisET, with noise models trained on biological replicates. For edgeR calls, the cutoffs were a false discovery rate-adjusted p below 0.01 and a log2 fold-change threshold of 1. As an exploratory analysis of dynamics, PCA with hierarchical clustering was applied to max-normalized trajectories of the 1000 most abundant clonotypes. Each responding clone was given a CD4 or CD8 phenotype based on the CD4+ and CD8+ repertoires, which had been sequenced separately. TCRdb reprocessed the public reads (quality trimming at Q25 with fastp, clone calling with MiXCR) and kept in-frame beta chains. Each record represents a unique CDR3 protein, reported with the most common genes and DNA among its rows. These V and J calls rely on TCRdb rather than the paper's analysis. The sample contains some 600,000 distinct CDR3 sequences, around a sixth of them found a single time. About 7.5% of the sample goes to the ten largest clones.

PBMCs were isolated by Ficoll-Paque density gradient centrifugation. The chain uses TRBV5-1 and TRBJ2-1, with 8 junctional bases fitting TRBD2. This TCR derives from an adult woman who had mild COVID-19 (a few samples of this study predate the infection). The sample titles of this study are shuffled in the database, so cell type and time point are left out; the donor was told from shared clones. Sequenced input: PBMCs or a T cell subset sorted from them (not recorded which). The encoded CDR3 is CASSLARASGPRSYNEQFF. The sequence in DNA is TGCGCCAGCAGCTTGGCGCGGGCTAGCGGGCCTCGCTCCTACAATGAGCAGTTCTTC.